This paragraph covers one TCR beta chain sequence. This sample is part of a study of shared clonotypes between healthy human individuals. Turning to the study itself: The donors, two women and a few men, were aged 18 to 49.

V lost 0 bases and J lost 10; bases outside the gene matches: 6. The germline gives CDR1 SGHRS, CDR2 YFSETQ. The CDR3 has 16 residues. Deep-level settings were used for running the assay. Methods used by the authors: Quality scores were absent from the junction-only immunoSEQ sequences, so filtering differed. The assay was immunoSEQ multiplex PCR, and TCRdb's table has in-frame clones only and misses some. That table gives V, J and clone size, and the DNA gave D and trimming. This sample has fewer than 800,000 clones, with just over 90% found just once. Selected positively for CCR7 and CD45RO-negative, naive CD8 cells excluded terminally differentiated effector memory CD45RA+ cells.

Sequences were obtained from naive CD8+ T cells sorted from blood. The chain is built from TRBV5-1 and TRBJ2-1, with TRBD2 identical over 14 bases. The origin of this receptor is a man aged 25-45 years in good health. The CDR3 sequence is CASSLVPGLAGVEQFF. The CDR3 DNA reads TGCGCCAGCAGCTTGGTCCCGGGACTAGCGGGAGTGGAGCAGTTCTTC.